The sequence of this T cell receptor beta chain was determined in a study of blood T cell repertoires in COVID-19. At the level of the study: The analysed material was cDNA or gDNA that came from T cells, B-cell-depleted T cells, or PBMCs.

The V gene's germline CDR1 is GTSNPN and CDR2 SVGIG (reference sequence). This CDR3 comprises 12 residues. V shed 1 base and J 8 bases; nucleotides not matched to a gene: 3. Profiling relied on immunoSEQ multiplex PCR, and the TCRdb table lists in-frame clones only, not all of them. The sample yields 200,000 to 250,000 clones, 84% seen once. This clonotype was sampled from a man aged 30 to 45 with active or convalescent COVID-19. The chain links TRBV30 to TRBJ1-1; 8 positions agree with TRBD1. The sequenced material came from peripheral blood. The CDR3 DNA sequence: TGTGCCTGGAGTGCCCGGACAGGGGAAGCTTTCTTT. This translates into CAWSARTGEAFF.